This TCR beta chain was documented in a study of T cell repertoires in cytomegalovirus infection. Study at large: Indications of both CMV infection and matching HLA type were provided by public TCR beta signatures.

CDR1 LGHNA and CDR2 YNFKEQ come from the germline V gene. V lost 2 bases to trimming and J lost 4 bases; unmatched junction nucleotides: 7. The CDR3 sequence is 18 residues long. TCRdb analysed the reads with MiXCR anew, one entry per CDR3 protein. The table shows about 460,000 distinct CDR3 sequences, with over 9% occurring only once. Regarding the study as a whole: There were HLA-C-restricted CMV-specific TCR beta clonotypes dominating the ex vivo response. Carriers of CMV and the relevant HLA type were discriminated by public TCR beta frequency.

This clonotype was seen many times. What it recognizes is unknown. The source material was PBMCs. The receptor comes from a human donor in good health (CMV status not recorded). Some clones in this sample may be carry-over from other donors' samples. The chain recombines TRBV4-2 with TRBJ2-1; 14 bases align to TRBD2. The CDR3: CASSQSGLAGGTYNEQFF. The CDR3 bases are TGTGCCAGCAGCCAATCTGGACTAGCGGGAGGAACTTACAATGAGCAGTTCTTC.